This note documents a single T cell receptor (beta chain) sequence. Its cognate antigen is unknown. 60 Vbeta and 13 Jbeta primers were used in PCR. The table came from immunoSEQ multiplex PCR; TCRdb's copy has only in-frame clones and leaves some out. The sample lists about 150,000 clones, about 80% seen once, with about 0.66% in the top ten. The sample is drawn from a study of cytomegalovirus exposure and HLA in healthy donors. The study, taken as a whole, reports: Sequencing likely caused a cluster of highly shared sequence variants. Indistinguishability led to the exclusion of some V segments, TRBV6-2 and TRBV6-3 included. According to a later analysis, donors in an Asian-associated ancestry cluster reportedly had fewer N-insertions than the approximately 670-donor mean.

Trimming shortened V by 4 bases and J by 1 base, and 14 bases separated the two germline ends. The CDR3 consists of 15 residues. Germline V gene lookup returns CDR1 SGDLS and CDR2 YYNGEE. This TCR was sampled from a male donor in good health and CMV-seronegative. The sample taken for sequencing was PBMCs. The chain recombines TRBV9 with TRBJ1-1, with D maybe TRBD1 (6 bases). CDR3 in amino acids: CASSPLRGGNTEAFF. The CDR3 DNA reads TGTGCCAGCAGCCCCCTAAGGGGGGGGAACACTGAAGCTTTCTTT. The variable domain in full, completed from reference TRBV9 and TRBJ1-1, reads DSGVTQTPKHLITATGQRVTLRCSPRSGDLSVYWYQQSLDQGLQFLIQYYNGEERAKGNILERFSAQQFPDLHSELNLSSLELGDSALYFCASSPLRGGNTEAFFGQGTRLTVV.